The 11 T cell receptor beta chains in this list originate from one sample, sequenced in a study of T cell clones after liver transplantation. Data came from immunoSEQ multiplex PCR; TCRdb stores just in-frame clones and leaves some out. Found here are under 55,000 clones, approximately 87% of them singletons; the top ten hold around 14%. This specimen consisted of CD8+ T cells from blood, obtained 12 months after liver transplant. All receptors come from a human patient who received a liver transplant. Some of the T cells may derive from the graft donor.

This clone is classed as medium-sized (0.01 to 0.1%). This chain connects TRBV15 to TRBJ1-2; TRBD1 agrees at 8 bases. The CDR3 extends over 15 amino acids. Germline assignment: CDR1 LNHNV and CDR2 YYDKDF (reference sequence). V lost 0 bases and J lost 7; bases outside the gene matches: 7. DNA for the CDR3: TGTGCCACCAGCAGAGATGGCCAGGGGGCTCGTGGCTACACCTTC. It is translated as CATSRDGQGARGYTF. The whole variable domain, filled in from reference TRBV15 and TRBJ1-2, reads DAMVIQNPRYQVTQFGKPVTLSCSQTLNHNVMYWYQQKSSQAPKLLFHYYDKDFNNEADTPDNFQSRRPNTSFCFLDIRSPGLGDTAMYLCATSRDGQGARGYTFGSGTRLTVV.

This clone was seen a few times. V is TRBV5-6 and J is TRBJ1-1; D perhaps matches TRBD1 (6 bases). CDR3 length: 14 amino acids. The ends were cut back, 6 bases at V and 1 base at J, with 13 bases in the middle. Germline assignment: CDR1 SGHDT and CDR2 YYEEEE. The CDR3 region is CASTRLQGNTEAFF. As DNA, the CDR3 is TGTGCCAGCACCAGATTACAGGGGAACACTGAAGCTTTCTTT.

This clone was observed once. The chain employs TRBV4-2 and TRBJ2-5; no clear D gene. Germline assignment: CDR1 LGHNA and CDR2 YNFKEQ. The CDR3 contains 15 residues. V was shortened by 1 base and J by 4 bases, with 13 bases between the two germline ends. Written as DNA, the CDR3 is TGTGCCAGCAGCCAAGGAATGGGTGGCCTAGAGACCCAGTACTTC. Protein: CASSQGMGGLETQYF.

The rearrangement joins TRBV7-6 to TRBJ1-1, with D tentatively TRBD1 (5 bases). V was pared by 5 bases and J by 1 base, with 11 bases between. Germline values: CDR1 SGHVS, CDR2 FNYEAQ. The CDR3 is 14 residues long. CDR3 amino acids: CASSPRGGNTEAFF. The CDR3, as DNA: TGTGCCAGCAGCCCGAGGGGAGGGAACACTGAAGCTTTCTTT.

The table lists this clone with a count of one. The V gene is TRBV28, the J gene TRBJ1-5, with a tentative D call TRBD1 (5 bases). This CDR3 comprises 16 residues. V was clipped by 3 bases and J by 2 bases, with 14 bases between them. CDR1 and CDR2 from the germline V gene are MDHEN and SYDVKM. CDR3 region: CASSFVRGRGNQPQHF. The CDR3 region has the DNA TGTGCCAGCAGTTTCGTTCGGGGACGTGGCAATCAGCCCCAGCATTTT.

The chain joins TRBV27 to TRBJ2-7, with D perhaps TRBD1 or TRBD2 (5 bases each). CDR1 and CDR2 (germline): MNHEY, SMNVEV (reference sequence). Trimming removed 5 bases from V and 0 bases from J, with 14 bases in between. This CDR3 region has 15 residues. The CDR3 spells CASSRDPGGSYEQYF. The CDR3 coding sequence is TGTGCCAGCAGTAGGGACCCTGGGGGCTCCTACGAGCAGTACTTC.

The chain couples TRBV5-1 to TRBJ1-2; D perhaps matches TRBD1 (5 bases). The CDR3 is 14 amino acids. The V and J ends lost 4 bases and 5 bases respectively, with 15 bases between them. CDR1 is SGHRS, CDR2 YFSETQ, per germline. CDR3 loop: CASSLGAGKYGYTF. CDR3 in DNA: TGCGCCAGCAGCCTCGGGGCAGGGAAATATGGCTACACCTTC.

The chain carries TRBV7-6 and TRBJ2-3; TRBD2 matches 8 bases. CDR3 size: 15 residues. Germline V gene lookup returns CDR1 SGHVS and CDR2 FNYEAQ. The ends lost 3 bases at V and 3 bases at J; junction bases unmatched: 5. CDR3 DNA: TGTGCCAGCAGCTTCGCGACTAGCGATACAGATACGCAGTATTTT. Translating it yields CASSFATSDTDTQYF.

This clone is a singleton in its sample. This chain uses TRBV10-1 with TRBJ2-2, with no clear D. V lost 4 bases and J lost 2, with 14 bases in between. This CDR3 is 16 amino acids long. In germline, CDR1 is WNHNN, CDR2 SYGVQD (reference sequence). The CDR3 DNA sequence: TGCGCCAGCAGTGTCCTGCCCGGGCGCAACACCGGGGAGCTGTTTTTT. Encoded protein: CASSVLPGRNTGELFF.

The V gene is TRBV7-9, the J gene TRBJ2-5; TRBD2 matches at 12 bases. Unmatched junction bases numbered 13, after V lost 6 bases and J lost 5 bases. Germline V CDR1 and CDR2: SEHNR, FQNEAQ (reference sequence). The CDR3 loop spans 17 amino acids. The CDR3 here is CASRPSGLAGLEETQYF. CDR3 bases: TGTGCCAGCAGACCTTCCGGACTAGCGGGATTAGAGGAGACCCAGTACTTC. The variable domain in full, with the rest retrieved from reference TRBV7-9 and TRBJ2-5, is DTGVSQNPRHKITKRGQNVTFRCDPISEHNRLYWYRQTLGQGPEFLTYFQNEAQLEKSRLLSDRFSAERPKGSFSTLEIQRTEQGDSAMYLCASRPSGLAGLEETQYFGPGTRLLVL.

V usage is TRBV19 and J usage is TRBJ2-5, with a possible D match to TRBD2 (6 bases). V was pared by 0 bases and J by 14 bases, with 16 bases between. The CDR3 loop spans 13 amino acids. Germline loops: CDR1 LNHDA, CDR2 SQIVND (reference sequence). CDR3 region: CASSIDLEAGPYF. The CDR3 DNA follows: TGTGCCAGTAGTATAGATCTAGAGGCGGGACCTTACTTC.